A single sample gave rise to the 14 T cell receptor beta chains below, sequenced in a study of CD8 T cells in ankylosing spondylitis. MiXCR, run by TCRdb on the 5' RACE reads, gives a single entry per CDR3 protein. Of 25,000 to 30,000 distinct CDR3 sequences in the sample, 5% to 5.5% are singletons; the top ten hold roughly 1.9%. The sample consisted of blood, either unsorted or a sorted T cell fraction (not recorded which). These receptors were collected from a female donor with ankylosing spondylitis or in good health (not recorded which).

This clonotype was observed many times. J is TRBJ2-1 and V is TRBV9; D remains unclear. This CDR3 has 15 amino acids. Germline V gives CDR1 SGDLS, CDR2 YYNGEE. Deletions cut 2 bases from V and 8 bases from J, with 17 bases between. The CDR3, as DNA: TGTGCCAGCAGCGTTTCCCCCACATTTTCTGATGAGCAGTTCTTC. Protein sequence: CASSVSPTFSDEQFF.

This clonotype was picked up many times. The chain recombines TRBV9 with TRBJ2-1; TRBD2 matches 10 bases. Germline CDR1 and CDR2: SGDLS and YYNGEE. J gave up 8 bases and V 0 bases, and 8 bases lay outside the gene matches. CDR3 length: 16 residues. DNA of the CDR3: TGTGCCAGCAGCGTAGCGGCTAGCGGGAGTGTATATGAGCAGTTCTTC. Translated: CASSVAASGSVYEQFF.

This clonotype appeared many times. The chain employs TRBV9 and TRBJ2-1, with D perhaps TRBD1 (6 bases). Per the germline V gene, CDR1 is SGDLS and CDR2 is YYNGEE. This CDR3 contains 15 residues. The germline V and J ends were trimmed by 0 bases and 4 bases, with 11 bases remaining between them. The CDR3 nucleotides read TGTGCCAGCAGCGTAGCGGTGGGACAATACAATGAGCAGTTCTTC. As protein: CASSVAVGQYNEQFF.

This clonotype was picked up many times. J is TRBJ1-2 and V is TRBV9; D remains unclear. Per germline, CDR1 SGDLS and CDR2 YYNGEE. Between the trimmed V and J ends, which lost 0 bases and 4 bases, there was a span of 19 bases. This CDR3 contains 17 residues. CDR3 sequence: CASSVAPTLEVSYGYTF. The CDR3 coding sequence is TGTGCCAGCAGCGTAGCGCCCACCCTGGAAGTAAGCTATGGCTACACCTTC.

This clonotype was seen ten or more times. The chain recombines TRBV25-1 with TRBJ1-5; no firm D call. This CDR3 has 13 residues. CDR1 is MGHDK and CDR2 is SYGVNS in the germline V gene. V was cut by 6 bases and J by 7 bases, with 13 bases left in between. Written as DNA, the CDR3 is TGTGCCAGCAGGCGGCGGCATGGCCAGCCCCAGCATTTT. The encoded protein is CASRRRHGQPQHF. Using reference TRBV25-1 and TRBJ1-5 for the parts outside the CDR3, the full variable domain is EADIYQTPRYLVIGTGKKITLECSQTMGHDKMYWYQQDPGMELHLIHYSYGVNSTEKGDLSSESTVSRIRTEHFPLTLESARPSHTSQYLCASRRRHGQPQHFGDGTRLSIL.

Judged by abundance, this clonotype is medium-sized (0.01 to 0.1%). The chain carries TRBV9 and TRBJ1-4; 12 nucleotides align to TRBD1. The CDR3 contains 19 residues. J was trimmed by 8 bases and V by 5 bases; bases with no gene match: 19. Germline V gene lookup returns CDR1 SGDLS and CDR2 YYNGEE. This chain's CDR3 is CASSGKRGTGGLQDEKLFF. The CDR3 DNA sequence: TGTGCCAGCAGTGGCAAGCGAGGGACAGGGGGCCTCCAGGACGAAAAACTGTTTTTT. The variable domain in full, with the rest retrieved from reference TRBV9 and TRBJ1-4, is DSGVTQTPKHLITATGQRVTLRCSPRSGDLSVYWYQQSLDQGLQFLIQYYNGEERAKGNILERFSAQQFPDLHSELNLSSLELGDSALYFCASSGKRGTGGLQDEKLFFGSGTQLSVL.

The sample holds many counts of this clonotype. V gene TRBV9 combines with J gene TRBJ2-3, with a tentative D call TRBD2 (7 bases). The ends were cut back, 3 bases at V and 0 bases at J, with 11 bases in the middle. CDR1 and CDR2 from the germline V gene are SGDLS and YYNGEE. This CDR3 is 15 amino acids long. CDR3 DNA: TGTGCCAGCAGCGCTACGGGGGGCAGCACAGATACGCAGTATTTT. It encodes CASSATGGSTDTQYF.

In its sample, this clonotype was seen many times. This rearrangement joins TRBV9 to TRBJ2-7; 10 positions agree with TRBD2. Trimming cost V 0 bases and J 4 bases; bases outside gene matches: 7. This CDR3 comprises 16 residues. CDR1 and CDR2 from the germline V gene are SGDLS and YYNGEE. CDR3 region: CASSVGLAGDWYEQYF. CDR3 bases: TGTGCCAGCAGCGTAGGTCTAGCGGGAGACTGGTACGAGCAGTACTTC.

By sample share, this clonotype is medium-sized. CDR3 sequence (DNA): TGTGCCAGCAGCGTAGATGGTCTGAACTATGGCTACACCTTC. Its translation is CASSVDGLNYGYTF. J is TRBJ1-2 and V is TRBV9; D gene uncertain. The CDR3 covers 14 residues. Germline V CDR1 and CDR2: SGDLS, YYNGEE. The V end was cut by 0 bases, the J end by 2 bases, with 8 bases between.

This clonotype has a count of ten or more. The chain joins TRBV9 to TRBJ2-7; 8 bases are a match to TRBD1. V shed 2 bases, J shed 6 bases, and the junction held 10 bases outside the gene matches. This CDR3 is 15 amino acids long. Germline assignment: CDR1 SGDLS and CDR2 YYNGEE. CDR3 residues: CASSVGGQVGSEQYF. The CDR3, as DNA: TGTGCCAGCAGCGTTGGGGGACAGGTCGGGAGCGAGCAGTACTTC.

This clonotype was seen more than once but under ten times. J is TRBJ2-1 and V is TRBV9; no clear D. Trimming cost V 0 bases and J 9 bases, with 10 bases left between them. The CDR3 sequence is 13 residues long. CDR1 is SGDLS and CDR2 is YYNGEE in the germline V gene. This CDR3 is CASSVGSFGEQFF. In DNA, the CDR3 is TGTGCCAGCAGCGTAGGGTCCTTCGGTGAGCAGTTCTTC.

This clonotype occurred many times. The chain has TRBV9 and TRBJ1-4, with D possibly matching TRBD1 (6 bases). Trimming left V 3 bases short and J 8 bases short, with 14 bases between. The CDR3 runs to 14 residues. CDR1 SGDLS and CDR2 YYNGEE come from the germline V gene. The CDR3 is CASSGGQRGEKLFF. The DNA of the CDR3 is TGTGCCAGCAGCGGGGGGCAGAGGGGGGAAAAACTGTTTTTT. The variable domain in full, completed from reference TRBV9 and TRBJ1-4, reads DSGVTQTPKHLITATGQRVTLRCSPRSGDLSVYWYQQSLDQGLQFLIQYYNGEERAKGNILERFSAQQFPDLHSELNLSSLELGDSALYFCASSGGQRGEKLFFGSGTQLSVL.

This clonotype was counted at least ten times. The chain is built from TRBV9 and TRBJ1-4; TRBD1 agrees at 8 bases. The CDR3 length is 16 residues. Germline lookup yields CDR1 SGDLS and CDR2 YYNGEE. V lost 3 bases and J lost 1; bases outside the gene matches: 5. In DNA form, the CDR3 reads TGTGCCAGCAGCGCTTCGACAGGGGTAACTAATGAAAAACTGTTTTTT. This sequence encodes CASSASTGVTNEKLFF.

Ten or more counts support this clonotype. This chain connects TRBV9 to TRBJ2-1, with D perhaps given as TRBD1 or TRBD2 (5 bases each). CDR3 length: 14 residues. Germline V gene data show CDR1 as SGDLS and CDR2 as YYNGEE. V dropped 6 bases and J dropped 4 bases, with 14 bases sitting between them. CDR3 in amino acids: CASTPGPTYNEQFF. Written as DNA, the CDR3 is TGTGCCAGCACACCGGGACCTACTTACAATGAGCAGTTCTTC.